This T cell receptor (beta chain) was profiled in a study of PD-L1 blockade in urothelial cancer. Looking at the study overall: Individuals in the cohort had been given 0 to 3 earlier chemotherapy regimens. Samples of blood were analyzed 3 weeks (second dose) and 6 weeks after treatment start.

This table comes from immunoSEQ multiplex PCR, and its TCRdb copy is limited to in-frame clones, with some not included. The data show about 87,000 clones, around 83% seen once. From germline, CDR1 is SEHNR and CDR2 FQNEAQ (reference sequence). Trimming stripped 3 bases from V and 2 bases from J, with 13 bases between. The CDR3 extends over 15 amino acids. Indicated time point: pretreatment peripheral blood. Patients had locally advanced or metastatic urothelial carcinoma. This clone has a single count. Here the sequenced sample was PBMCs, taken around atezolizumab (anti-PD-L1) treatment. The clonotype was recovered from a man aged 55 to 70 with urothelial cancer. V usage is TRBV7-9 and J usage is TRBJ1-1; D possibly corresponds to TRBD1 (5 bases). The CDR3 DNA reads as TGTGCCAGCAGCTTGGGGTCAGGGCCCAACACTGAAGCTTTCTTT. As protein: CASSLGSGPNTEAFF.